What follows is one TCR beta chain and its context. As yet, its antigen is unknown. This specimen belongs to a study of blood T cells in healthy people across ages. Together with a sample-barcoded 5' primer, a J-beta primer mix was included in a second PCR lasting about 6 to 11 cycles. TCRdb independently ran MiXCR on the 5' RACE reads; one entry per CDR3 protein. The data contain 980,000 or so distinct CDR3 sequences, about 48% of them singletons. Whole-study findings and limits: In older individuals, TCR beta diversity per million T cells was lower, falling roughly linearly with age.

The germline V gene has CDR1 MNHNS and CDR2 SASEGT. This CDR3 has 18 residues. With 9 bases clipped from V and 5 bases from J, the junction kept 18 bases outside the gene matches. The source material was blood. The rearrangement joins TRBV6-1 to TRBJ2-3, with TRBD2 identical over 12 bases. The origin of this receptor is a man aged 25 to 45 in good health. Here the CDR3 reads CASSPDPLAGGWGDTQYF. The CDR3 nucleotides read TGTGCCAGTAGTCCAGACCCGCTAGCGGGGGGGTGGGGAGATACGCAGTATTTT.